The present T cell receptor (beta chain) was sequenced within a study of T-cell reconstitution after alpha-beta-depleted transplantation in children. This sample's TCRbeta library carried unique molecular identifier barcodes. TCRdb recomputed calls from the PCR reads with MiXCR, one row per CDR3 protein. The repertoire holds about 980,000 distinct CDR3 sequences, with 25% to 30% as singletons. In its sample, this clonotype was seen a few times. The CDR3 spans 16 residues. Between the trimmed V and J ends, which lost 10 bases and 0 bases, there was a span of 16 bases. The germline V gene encodes CDR1 MNHNS and CDR2 SASEGT.

The source material was PBMCs, mostly from graft donor cells, sampled 360 days after TCRalphabeta/CD19-depleted stem cell transplant. The sequence was collected from a boy less than two years old who had a stem cell transplant for SCID, so the T cells may come from the graft donor. This sequence joins TRBV6-1 and TRBJ1-6; D unclear. In DNA, the CDR3 is TGTGCCACCCTAGGACTCCGGGGCTCCTATAATTCACCCCTCCACTTT. Its translation: CATLGLRGSYNSPLHF.